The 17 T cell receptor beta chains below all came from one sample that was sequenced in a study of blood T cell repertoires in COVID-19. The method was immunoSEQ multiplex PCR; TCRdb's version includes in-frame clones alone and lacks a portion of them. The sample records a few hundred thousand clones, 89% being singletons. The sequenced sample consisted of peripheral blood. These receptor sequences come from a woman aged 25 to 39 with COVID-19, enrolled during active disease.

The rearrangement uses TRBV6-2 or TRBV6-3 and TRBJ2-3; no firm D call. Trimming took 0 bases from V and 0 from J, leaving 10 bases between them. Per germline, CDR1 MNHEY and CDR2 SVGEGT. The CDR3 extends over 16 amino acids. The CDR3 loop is CASSYSERTSTDTQYF. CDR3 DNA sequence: TGTGCCAGCAGTTACTCGGAGCGTACTAGCACAGATACGCAGTATTTT.

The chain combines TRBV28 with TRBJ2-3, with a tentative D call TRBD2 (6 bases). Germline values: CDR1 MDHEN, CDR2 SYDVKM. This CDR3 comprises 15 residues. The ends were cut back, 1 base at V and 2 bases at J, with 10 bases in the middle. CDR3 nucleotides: TGTGCCAGCAGTTTATCGCAGGGACTCACAGATACGCAGTATTTT. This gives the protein CASSLSQGLTDTQYF.

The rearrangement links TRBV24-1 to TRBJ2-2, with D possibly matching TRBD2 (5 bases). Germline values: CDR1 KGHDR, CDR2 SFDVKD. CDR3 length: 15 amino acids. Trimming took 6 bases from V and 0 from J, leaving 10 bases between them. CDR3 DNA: TGTGCCACCAGTAGTAGCGTTACGAACACCGGGGAGCTGTTTTTT. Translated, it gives CATSSSVTNTGELFF.

For the CDR3, the DNA is TGTGCCAGCAGCTGGGGGGGCCACAATGAGCAGTTCTTC. Protein sequence: CASSWGGHNEQFF. The chain has TRBV27 and TRBJ2-1; TRBD2 might be the D (7 bases). V lost 6 bases and J lost 5, with 11 bases in between. CDR1 and CDR2 from the germline V gene are MNHEY and SMNVEV (reference sequence). This CDR3 contains 13 residues.

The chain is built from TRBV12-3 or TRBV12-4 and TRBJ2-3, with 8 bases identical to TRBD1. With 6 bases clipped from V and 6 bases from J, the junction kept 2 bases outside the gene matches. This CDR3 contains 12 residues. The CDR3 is CASRTGEDTQYF. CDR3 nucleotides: TGTGCCAGCAGGACAGGGGAGGATACGCAGTATTTT.

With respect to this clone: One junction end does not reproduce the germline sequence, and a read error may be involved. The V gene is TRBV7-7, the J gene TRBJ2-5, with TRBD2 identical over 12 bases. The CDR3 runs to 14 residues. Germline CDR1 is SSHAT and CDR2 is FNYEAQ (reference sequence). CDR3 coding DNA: TGTGCTAGCAGCCGACTAGCGGGAGAAGAGACCCAGTACTTC. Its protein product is CASSRLAGEETQYF.

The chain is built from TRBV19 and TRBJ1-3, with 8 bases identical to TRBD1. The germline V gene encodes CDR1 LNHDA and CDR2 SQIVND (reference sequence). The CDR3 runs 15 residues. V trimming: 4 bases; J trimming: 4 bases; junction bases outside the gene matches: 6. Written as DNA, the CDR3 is TGTGCCAGTAGTAAGGCAGGGGGCGAAGGAAACACCATATATTTT. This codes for CASSKAGGEGNTIYF.

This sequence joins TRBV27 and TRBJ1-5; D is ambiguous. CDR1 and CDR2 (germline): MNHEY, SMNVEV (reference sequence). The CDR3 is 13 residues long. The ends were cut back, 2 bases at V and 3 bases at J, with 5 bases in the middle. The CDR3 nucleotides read TGTGCCAGCAGTTTAACATACAATCAGCCCCAGCATTTT. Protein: CASSLTYNQPQHF.

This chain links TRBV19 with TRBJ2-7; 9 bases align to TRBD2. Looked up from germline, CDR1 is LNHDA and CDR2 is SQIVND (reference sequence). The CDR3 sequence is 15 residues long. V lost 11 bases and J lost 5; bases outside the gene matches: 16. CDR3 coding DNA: TGTGCCTCAACCTCGGCGGGGGGGGGTATGCACGAGCAGTACTTC. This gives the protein CASTSAGGGMHEQYF.

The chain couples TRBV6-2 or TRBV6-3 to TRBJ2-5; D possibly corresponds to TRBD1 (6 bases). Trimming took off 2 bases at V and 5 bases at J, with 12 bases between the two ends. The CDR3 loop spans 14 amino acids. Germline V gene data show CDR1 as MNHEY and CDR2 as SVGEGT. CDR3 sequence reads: CASSYPDSGETQYF. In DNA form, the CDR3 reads TGTGCCAGCAGTTACCCGGACAGTGGGGAGACCCAGTACTTC.

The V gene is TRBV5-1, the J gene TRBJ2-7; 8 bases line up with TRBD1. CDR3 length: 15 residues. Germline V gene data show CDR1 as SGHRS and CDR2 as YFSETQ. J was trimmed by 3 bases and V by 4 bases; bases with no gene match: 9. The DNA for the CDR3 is TGCGCCAGCAGCCTAAGTACAGGGGGTCTCTACGAGCAGTACTTC. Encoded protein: CASSLSTGGLYEQYF.

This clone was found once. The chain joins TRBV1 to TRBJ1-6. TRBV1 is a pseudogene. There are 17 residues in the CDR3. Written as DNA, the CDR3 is TGCACGCTGGGGTCCGGGGTAAGAGGGAAGGGAGGTTCACCCCTCCACTTT. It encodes CTLGSGVRGKGGSPLHF.

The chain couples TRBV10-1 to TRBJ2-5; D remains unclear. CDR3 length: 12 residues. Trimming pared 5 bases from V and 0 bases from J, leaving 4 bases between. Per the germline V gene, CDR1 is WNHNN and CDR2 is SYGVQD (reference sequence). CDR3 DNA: TGCGCCAGCAGTCCCAACCAAGAGACCCAGTACTTC. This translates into CASSPNQETQYF.

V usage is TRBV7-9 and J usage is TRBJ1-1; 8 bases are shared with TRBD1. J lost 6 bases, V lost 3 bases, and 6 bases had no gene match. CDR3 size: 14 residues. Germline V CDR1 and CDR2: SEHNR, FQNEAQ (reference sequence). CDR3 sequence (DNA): TGTGCCAGCAGCTTTCAGGGGGCCAACCCTGAAGCTTTCTTT. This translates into CASSFQGANPEAFF.

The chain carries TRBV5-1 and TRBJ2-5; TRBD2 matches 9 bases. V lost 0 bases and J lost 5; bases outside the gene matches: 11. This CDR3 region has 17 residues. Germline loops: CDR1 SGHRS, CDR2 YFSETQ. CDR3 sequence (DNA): TGCGCCAGCAGCTTGGGAGGGGGGACTAGCTCACTCGAGACCCAGTACTTC. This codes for CASSLGGGTSSLETQYF.

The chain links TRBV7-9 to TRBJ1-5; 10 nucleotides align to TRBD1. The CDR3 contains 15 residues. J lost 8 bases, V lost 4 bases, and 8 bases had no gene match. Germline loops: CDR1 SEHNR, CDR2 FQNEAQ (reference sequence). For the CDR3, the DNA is TGTGCCAGCAGCTCTTCGACAGGGGGCAGGGAGCCCCAGCATTTT. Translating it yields CASSSSTGGREPQHF.

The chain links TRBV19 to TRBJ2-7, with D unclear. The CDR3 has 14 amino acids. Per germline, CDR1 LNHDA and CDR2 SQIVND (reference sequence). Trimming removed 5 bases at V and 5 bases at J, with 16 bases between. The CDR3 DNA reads TGTGCCAGTAGTCCCCACGTAGAGAGAAACGAGCAGTACTTC. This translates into CASSPHVERNEQYF.